The rows below give T cell receptor beta chains drawn from one sample of a study of CD8+ T cells in alopecia areata. Using immunoSEQ multiplex PCR, the repertoire was profiled, and TCRdb retains in-frame clones only, with some absent. The sample carries 98,000 or so clones, approximately 61% recorded once. The sequencing sample was made of NKG2D-low CD8+ T cells sorted from blood. The origin of the receptors is a human donor with alopecia areata. The CDR3 runs from the conserved cysteine through the conserved F or W. The order of the fields is J gene, V gene, clone size, D gene, CDR3 DNA, CDR3 protein. A D gene is named only where the DNA matches it firmly. A row's size may be missing; if present it is once, few, many or a size class.

>TRBJ1-4|TRBV27|.|.
TGTGCCAGCAGTTTATCGCTGTTTGAAAAACTGTTTTTT
CASSLSLFEKLFF
>TRBJ2-3|TRBV9|.|TRBD2
TGTGCCAGCAGCGGGACTAGCGCGCCCACAGATACGCAGTATTTT
CASSGTSAPTDTQYF
>TRBJ2-7|TRBV27|.|.
TGTGCCAGCACCTCCTCCCGCTACGAGCAGTACTTC
CASTSSRYEQYF
>TRBJ1-1|TRBV2|.|.
TGTGCCAGCAGTGAAGTTTCAGTGAACACTGAAGCTTTCTTT
CASSEVSVNTEAFF
>TRBJ2-7|TRBV7-9|.|.
TGTGCCAGCAGCTTCGACTCCCCGGGTTCCTACGAGCAGTACTTC
CASSFDSPGSYEQYF
>TRBJ2-5|TRBV7-9|.|.
TGTGCCAGCAGCACCCTCGCGGCCCAAGAGACCCAGTACTTC
CASSTLAAQETQYF
>TRBJ1-5|TRBV19|few|.
TGTGCCAGTAGTATATCAGGGTTCCAACAGCCCCAGCATTTT
CASSISGFQQPQHF
>TRBJ2-5|TRBV7-2|.|TRBD2
TGTGCCAGCAGCTTAAGTCCGGGACTAGCGGAGACCCAGTACTTC
CASSLSPGLAETQYF
>TRBJ1-4|TRBV6-5|.|.
TGTGCCAGCAGACCTCCAACTAATGAAAAACTGTTTTTT
CASRPPTNEKLFF
>TRBJ1-3|TRBV10-3|few|.
TGTGCCATCAGTACTGGAAACACCATATATTTT
CAISTGNTIYF
>TRBJ2-7|TRBV5-4|once|TRBD1
TGTGCCAGCAGCGCTGGACAGGGGGACTACGAGCAGTACTTC
CASSAGQGDYEQYF
>TRBJ1-1|TRBV25-1|.|.
TGTGCCAGCAGGATCGGGGGGACTGAAGCTTTCTTT
CASRIGGTEAFF
>TRBJ2-3|TRBV5-4|few|.
TGTGCCAGCAGCTTCGGGACAACGAATACAGATACGCAGTATTTT
CASSFGTTNTDTQYF
>TRBJ1-1|TRBV29-1|.|TRBD1
TGCAGCGACGGGACAGCCGGGAGCACTGAAGCTTTCTTT
CSDGTAGSTEAFF
>TRBJ1-2|TRBV29-1|.|.
TGCAGCGTTTCGGGGGGGGATGGCTACACCTTC
CSVSGGDGYTF
>TRBJ1-3|TRBV7-8|many|TRBD1
TGTGCCAGCGAGGGGGCCGATTCTGGAAACACCATATATTTT
CASEGADSGNTIYF
>TRBJ1-4|TRBV29-1|.|.
TGCAGCGTTGACTGGGCCGCCGTACAGTTTTTT
CSVDWAAVQFF
>TRBJ2-1|TRBV7-9|.|TRBD2
TGTGCCAGCAGCTACTTAACGGGACTAGCTTTCGGTGAGCAGTTCTTC
CASSYLTGLAFGEQFF
>TRBJ1-1|TRBV5-1|.|.
TGCGCCAGCAGCTCTCCCGACAGCTCCACTGAAGCTTTCTTT
CASSSPDSSTEAFF
>TRBJ2-1|TRBV5-4|.|.
TGTGCCAGCAGCTCAACGGAGTTCAGGCATGAGCAGTTCTTC
CASSSTEFRHEQFF
>TRBJ2-2|TRBV7-3|few|.
TGTGCCAGCAGCCGAGTAACCGGGGAGCTGTTTTTT
CASSRVTGELFF
>TRBJ2-1|TRBV11-2|.|TRBD2
TGTGCCAGCAGCTGGACTAGCGGGAGAGGTGAGCAGTTCTTC
CASSWTSGRGEQFF
>TRBJ2-1|TRBV4-1|once|.
TGCGCCAGCAGCCAAGTTCCGGGAGTGGCCTACAATGAGCAGTTCTTC
CASSQVPGVAYNEQFF
>TRBJ2-7|TRBV6-1|few|TRBD1
TGTGCCAGCGGGACAGGGATCTCCTACGAGCAGTACTTC
CASGTGISYEQYF
>TRBJ1-1|TRBV5-1|.|.
TGCGCCAGCAGCTTGGGGGACGACACTGAAGCTTTCTTT
CASSLGDDTEAFF
>TRBJ2-1|TRBV28|once|.
TGTGCCACCCGATTAGCGCACAATGAGCAGTTCTTC
CATRLAHNEQFF
>TRBJ2-7|TRBV9|.|TRBD1
TGTGCCAGCAGCGTTGGGACAGGGGCCTACGAGCAGTACTTC
CASSVGTGAYEQYF